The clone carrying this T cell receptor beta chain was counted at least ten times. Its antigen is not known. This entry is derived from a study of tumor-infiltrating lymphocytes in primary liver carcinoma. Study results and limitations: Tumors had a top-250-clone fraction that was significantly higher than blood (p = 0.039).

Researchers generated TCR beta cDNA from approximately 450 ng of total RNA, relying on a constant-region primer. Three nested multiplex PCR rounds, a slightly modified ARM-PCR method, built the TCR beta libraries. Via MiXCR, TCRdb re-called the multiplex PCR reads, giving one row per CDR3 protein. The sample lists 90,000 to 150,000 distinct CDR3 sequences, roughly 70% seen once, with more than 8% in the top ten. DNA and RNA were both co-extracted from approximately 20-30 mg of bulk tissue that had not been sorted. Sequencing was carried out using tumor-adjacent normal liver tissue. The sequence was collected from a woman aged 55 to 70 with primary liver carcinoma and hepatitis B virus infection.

The CDR3 reads CASTHVGRNSPLHF. The CDR3 bases are TGTGCCAGCACCCATGTAGGACGAAATTCACCCCTCCACTTT. The rearrangement joins TRBV6-5 to TRBJ1-6; D is undetermined. Trimming took off 7 bases at V and 7 bases at J, with 14 bases between the two ends. CDR3 length equals 14 residues. Germline V gene lookup returns CDR1 MNHEY and CDR2 SVGAGI.